This T cell receptor beta chain appears in the sequencing data of a study of T-cell reconstitution after alpha-beta-depleted transplantation in children. Study-level points and caveats: Fresh T-cell production supplied most of the T-cell counts and diversity seen one year after transplant. Several hundred rapidly expanded clones from non-depleted graft cells reportedly supplied alpha-beta T cells about two months post-transplant.

A few counts support this clonotype. Its antigen is undetermined. During its preparation, the TCRbeta library received unique molecular identifiers. TCRdb reprocessed the PCR reads via MiXCR and lists one record per CDR3 protein. The sample holds about 440,000 distinct CDR3 sequences, 43% seen once. The germline CDR1 and CDR2 sequences are SGHRS and YFSETQ. The trim removed 4 bases at V and 7 bases at J, leaving 8 bases unmatched. The CDR3 is 15 residues long. Sequencing was performed on PBMCs, taken before TCRalphabeta/CD19-depleted stem cell transplant. The chain recombines TRBV5-1 with TRBJ2-2; 9 bases line up with TRBD1. The receptor's source is a girl aged 2 to 10 with aplastic anemia, due to receive a stem cell transplant. The DNA for the CDR3 is TGCGCCAGCAGCCCGCGGACAGGGGCGATCGGGGAGCTGTTTTTT. It yields the protein CASSPRTGAIGELFF. The variable domain in full, completed from reference TRBV5-1 and TRBJ2-2, reads KAGVTQTPRYLIKTRGQQVTLSCSPISGHRSVSWYQQTPGQGLQFLFEYFSETQRNKGNFPGRFSGRQFSNSRSEMNVSTLELGDSALYLCASSPRTGAIGELFFGEGSRLTVL.